The 13 T cell receptor beta chains given below trace back to one sample, sequenced in a study of T-cell reconstitution after alpha-beta-depleted transplantation in children. Unique molecular identifiers tagged the TCRbeta library. MiXCR, applied by TCRdb to the PCR reads, yields one record per CDR3 protein. The table lists approximately 250,000 distinct CDR3 sequences, about 9.6% of them singletons. The sample in question was PBMCs from the stem cell graft donor, obtained from the stem cell graft. These receptors all stem from a human donor who donated a stem cell graft to a child with SCID.

This clonotype was seen repeatedly, ten times or more. This CDR3 reads CASSLTSTGANTEAFF. As DNA, the CDR3 is TGTGCCAGCAGCTTAACCTCGACAGGGGCCAACACTGAAGCTTTCTTT. The chain couples TRBV7-3 to TRBJ1-1; TRBD1 agrees at 8 bases. V lost 0 bases and J lost 2; bases outside the gene matches: 5. Germline V gene data show CDR1 as SGHTA and CDR2 as FQGTGA. This CDR3 is 16 amino acids long.

This clonotype was recorded at least ten times. The rearrangement uses TRBV4-3 and TRBJ2-1; 13 bases are shared with TRBD2. Trimming took 5 bases from V and 6 from J; bases not matched to a gene: 13. Germline CDR1 LGHNA, CDR2 YSLEER. The CDR3 runs to 18 residues. The CDR3 spells CASSRGLAGSFKTNEQFF. The CDR3 DNA reads TGCGCCAGCAGCAGGGGACTAGCGGGATCCTTCAAGACCAATGAGCAGTTCTTC.

This clonotype showed up many times. V usage is TRBV7-2 and J usage is TRBJ2-7; D possibly corresponds to TRBD1 (6 bases). V lost 1 base, J lost 1 base, and 8 bases lay in between. This CDR3 is built from 14 residues. Germline V gives CDR1 SGHTA, CDR2 FQGNSA. The CDR3 DNA reads as TGTGCCAGCAGCTTAGAGGACAGATCCTACGAGCAGTACTTC. Translating it yields CASSLEDRSYEQYF.

The V call is TRBV5-1, the J call TRBJ2-2; 9 bases are a match to TRBD1. The V segment lost 4 bases and the J segment 5 bases; nucleotides outside the gene matches: 6. CDR3 length: 15 residues. Germline CDR1 and CDR2: SGHRS and YFSETQ. The CDR3 loop is CASSPDRGGTGELFF. The DNA of the CDR3 is TGCGCCAGCAGCCCGGACAGGGGTGGAACCGGGGAGCTGTTTTTT.

Ten or more counts support this clonotype. The germline gene is not matched at one end of the junction; a read error may be the cause. This sequence joins TRBV20-1 and TRBJ1-1, with D hard to call. The CDR3 contains 15 residues. Germline V gives CDR1 DFQATT, CDR2 SNEGSKA (reference sequence). Here the CDR3 reads CSARIYHGLKTEAFF. CDR3 nucleotide sequence: TGCAGTGCTAGAATTTACCACGGTTTGAAAACTGAAGCTTTCTTT.

The rearrangement links TRBV5-1 to TRBJ2-5; 11 positions match TRBD2. The germline V gene encodes CDR1 SGHRS and CDR2 YFSETQ. V lost 0 bases and J lost 0; bases outside the gene matches: 7. CDR3 length equals 18 residues. CDR3 DNA sequence: TGCGCCAGCAGCTTGGGGGGCCTGACTAGCGGGAACCAAGAGACCCAGTACTTC. Translated, it gives CASSLGGLTSGNQETQYF.

With regard to this clonotype: A much larger clonotype is one base distant, so this may be a read error. The chain recombines TRBV7-9 with TRBJ1-2, with 8 bases identical to TRBD1. The germline gives CDR1 SEHNR, CDR2 FQNEAQ (reference sequence). The length of the CDR3 is 16 residues. The CDR3 sequence is CANSFGTGTTNYGYTF. In DNA form, the CDR3 reads TGTGCCAACAGCTTCGGGACAGGAACTACTAACTATGGCTACACCTTC.

The table lists this clonotype with a few counts. The chain carries TRBV19 and TRBJ2-5; TRBD1 agrees at 9 bases. This CDR3 region has 15 residues. J lost 7 bases, V lost 5 bases, and 11 bases had no gene match. The germline gives CDR1 LNHDA, CDR2 SQIVND (reference sequence). DNA for the CDR3: TGTGCCAGTAGTTTGGGACAGGGTGAAGTCGGGACCCAGTACTTC. Translated, it gives CASSLGQGEVGTQYF.

This clonotype was counted only a few times. The V and J genes are TRBV5-5 and TRBJ2-1; D is possibly TRBD1 (5 bases). CDR3 length: 16 amino acids. Germline CDR1 SGHKS, CDR2 YYEKEE (reference sequence). V was pared by 4 bases and J by 4 bases, with 18 bases between. The CDR3 nucleotides are TGTGCCAGCAGCCACGTTTTAGGACGGACATACAATGAGCAGTTCTTC. Its translation is CASSHVLGRTYNEQFF. The whole variable domain, remainder taken from reference TRBV5-5 and TRBJ2-1, is DAGVTQSPTHLIKTRGQQVTLRCSPISGHKSVSWYQQVLGQGPQFIFQYYEKEERGRGNFPDRFSARQFPNYSSELNVNALLLGDSALYLCASSHVLGRTYNEQFFGPGTRLTVL.

This clonotype was recorded at least ten times. The V call is TRBV7-9, the J call TRBJ2-2; D may match TRBD1 or TRBD2 (5 bases each). The CDR3 has 15 amino acids. Germline assignment: CDR1 SEHNR and CDR2 FQNEAQ (reference sequence). V was trimmed by 5 bases and J by 7 bases, leaving 17 bases between them. For the CDR3, the DNA is TGTGCCAGCAGCCCACCAGGGATGAGGGTCGGGGAGCTGTTTTTT. Translation gives CASSPPGMRVGELFF.

This clonotype was counted ten times or more. V gene TRBV15 combines with J gene TRBJ2-3; the D is unclear. Germline-derived CDR1 and CDR2 are LNHNV and YYDKDF (reference sequence). The CDR3 sequence is 13 residues long. V was shortened by 5 bases and J by 6 bases, with 12 bases between the two germline ends. The CDR3 region is CATSPRLADTQYF. The CDR3 DNA is TGTGCCACCAGCCCACGGTTGGCGGATACGCAGTATTTT.

Notes on this clonotype: This is likely a read error, given that the CDR3 carries no conserved phenylalanine or tryptophan at its end. The genes are TRBV9 and TRBJ2-5; TRBD1 matches 8 bases. The CDR3 is 14 amino acids. CDR1 is SGDLS and CDR2 is YYNGEE in the germline V gene. V shed 0 bases, J shed 5 bases, and the junction held 3 bases outside the gene matches. Here the CDR3 DNA reads TGTGCCAGCAGCGTAGCATGGACAGGGGAGACCCAGTACTTG. Translating gives CASSVAWTGETQYL.

This clonotype has a count of ten or more. This sequence joins TRBV11-2 and TRBJ1-1; 7 bases are shared with TRBD1. The CDR3 spans 15 residues. In germline, CDR1 is SGHAT, CDR2 FQNNGV. V lost 5 bases, J lost 0 bases, and 6 bases stayed unmatched. The CDR3 loop is CASSLTGPMNTEAFF. In nucleotides, the CDR3 is TGTGCCAGCAGCCTGACAGGGCCTATGAACACTGAAGCTTTCTTT.